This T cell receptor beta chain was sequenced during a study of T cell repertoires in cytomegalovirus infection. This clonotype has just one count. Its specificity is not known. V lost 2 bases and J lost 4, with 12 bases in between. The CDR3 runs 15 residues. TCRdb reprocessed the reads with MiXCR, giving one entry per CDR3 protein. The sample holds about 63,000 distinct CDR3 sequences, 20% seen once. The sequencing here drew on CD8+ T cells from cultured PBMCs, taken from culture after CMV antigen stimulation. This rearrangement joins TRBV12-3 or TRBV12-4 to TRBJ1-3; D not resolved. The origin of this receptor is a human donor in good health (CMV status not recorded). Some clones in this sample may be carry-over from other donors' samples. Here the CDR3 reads CASSLNGEIGNTIYF. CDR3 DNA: TGTGCCAGCAGTTTAAACGGGGAAATAGGAAACACCATATATTTT.